The 18 T cell receptor beta chains presented below share a single source sample, sequenced in a study of Ad26.COV2.S vaccination and SARS-CoV-2 variants. The treatment was: around 19 received Ad26.COV2.S at low or high dose, single or two shots; five or six received placebo; per-sample allocation not given. Day 63 after the first vaccine or placebo injection was the time point for sampling. Assay: immunoSEQ multiplex PCR; the TCRdb copy retains only in-frame clones and omits some. This table holds approximately 480,000 clones, around 88% found once. The specimen comprised peripheral blood, sampled in a trial of Ad26.COV2.S vaccine versus placebo. These receptors originate from a person between 18 and 60 years old who received the Ad26.COV2.S COVID-19 vaccine or a placebo.

The rearrangement uses TRBV7-3 and TRBJ2-5, with 9 bases that match TRBD1. The CDR3 runs to 15 residues. Looked up from germline, CDR1 is SGHTA and CDR2 is FQGTGA. The V gene end was trimmed by 5 bases and the J gene end by 5 bases; junction bases not matched to a gene: 9. CDR3 DNA: TGTGCCAGCAGCGCTTCGACAGGGACAGGGGAGACCCAGTACTTC. It specifies CASSASTGTGETQYF.

V usage is TRBV5-1 and J usage is TRBJ2-7; TRBD1 matches at 7 bases. The germline V gene encodes CDR1 SGHRS and CDR2 YFSETQ. With 0 bases clipped from V and 3 bases from J, the junction kept 3 bases outside the gene matches. The CDR3 totals 14 residues. The DNA of the CDR3 is TGCGCCAGCAGCTTGGCGGGACAGAGCTACGAGCAGTACTTC. Translating it yields CASSLAGQSYEQYF.

This chain links TRBV30 with TRBJ1-2, with a tentative D call TRBD1 (5 bases). V lost 1 base, J lost 8 bases, and 14 bases lay in between. CDR3 length equals 13 residues. The germline CDR1 and CDR2 sequences are GTSNPN and SVGIG (reference sequence). The CDR3 reads CAWSAQGRSGYTF. The CDR3 bases are TGTGCCTGGAGTGCGCAGGGCCGCTCGGGCTACACCTTC. Together with reference TRBV30 and TRBJ1-2, the CDR3 gives the full variable domain: SQTIHQWPATLVQPVGSPLSLECTVEGTSNPNLYWYRQAAGRGLQLLFYSVGIGQISSEVPQNLSASRPQDRQFILSSKKLLLSDSGFYLCAWSAQGRSGYTFGSGTRLTVV.

The gene calls are TRBV7-8 and TRBJ2-3, with D possibly being TRBD1 (5 bases). Germline V gene data show CDR1 as SGHVS and CDR2 as FQNEAQ. The CDR3 has 16 residues. The V end lost 1 base, the J end lost 3 bases, and 14 bases lay between the germline ends. Here the CDR3 DNA reads TGTGCCAGCAGCTTAGGCAGGCAGGGTGGAACAGATACGCAGTATTTT. This sequence encodes CASSLGRQGGTDTQYF.

V is TRBV4-3 and J is TRBJ1-6, with TRBD1 identical over 11 bases. Germline V gene lookup returns CDR1 LGHNA and CDR2 YSLEER. This CDR3 is 16 amino acids long. V dropped 3 bases and J dropped 10; count of bases not matched to a gene: 8. The CDR3 DNA sequence: TGCGCCAGCAGCCAGGATATGGGACAGGGGGGATCACCCCTCCACTTT. Amino acid sequence: CASSQDMGQGGSPLHF.

This clone showed up just once. The chain links TRBV6-2 or TRBV6-3 to TRBJ2-7, with TRBD1 identical over 10 bases. The CDR3 runs to 15 residues. V lost 4 bases, J lost 6 bases, and 9 bases stayed unmatched. Germline V gives CDR1 MNHEY, CDR2 SVGEGT. CDR3 in DNA: TGTGCCAGCAGTTCCCAGGACAGGGGGGCTCGCGAGCAGTACTTC. Translating gives CASSSQDRGAREQYF.

The genes are TRBV2 and TRBJ2-7, with D maybe TRBD1 (5 bases). The CDR3 is made up of 13 amino acids. The V gene's germline CDR1 is SNHLY and CDR2 FYNNEI. The germline V and J ends were trimmed by 6 bases and 1 base, with 10 bases remaining between them. CDR3 protein: CASRGTGSYEQYF. CDR3 nucleotides: TGTGCCAGCAGGGGAACAGGATCCTACGAGCAGTACTTC.

In this sample, this clone turned up once. The rearrangement joins TRBV6-1 to TRBJ2-7; D call uncertain. V was cut by 1 base and J by 0 bases, with 7 bases left in between. Germline V lookup: CDR1 MNHNS, CDR2 SASEGT. The CDR3 loop spans 14 amino acids. The CDR3 loop is CASSEGGSSYEQYF. Here the CDR3 DNA reads TGTGCCAGCAGTGAAGGGGGTAGCTCCTACGAGCAGTACTTC.

The chain is built from TRBV30 and TRBJ2-1; TRBD1 aligns across 11 bases. The germline gives CDR1 GTSNPN, CDR2 SVGIG (reference sequence). The CDR3 runs to 17 residues. The junction had 7 bases not matched to a gene; V was cut back by 3 bases and J by 0 bases. CDR3 sequence (DNA): TGTGCCTGGAGGGCCGGGACAGGGGGTAGCTCCTACAATGAGCAGTTCTTC. Translated, it gives CAWRAGTGGSSYNEQFF.

This chain connects TRBV24-1 to TRBJ2-7; 10 bases map to TRBD1. With 1 base clipped from V and 7 bases from J, the junction kept 12 bases outside the gene matches. In germline, CDR1 is KGHDR, CDR2 SFDVKD. The length of the CDR3 is 17 residues. The CDR3 nucleotides read TGTGCCACCAGTGATTTACTCACGGGACAGGGGAAGAAGGAGCAGTACTTC. Protein sequence: CATSDLLTGQGKKEQYF.

The chain couples TRBV10-3 to TRBJ1-2; 9 bases are shared with TRBD1. Germline CDR1 and CDR2: ENHRY and SYGVKD. The V gene end was trimmed by 3 bases and the J gene end by 0 bases; junction bases not matched to a gene: 5. The CDR3 contains 16 residues. The chain's CDR3 is CAISEGDRATNYGYTF. Written as DNA, the CDR3 is TGTGCCATCAGTGAAGGGGACAGGGCCACTAACTATGGCTACACCTTC.

The chain joins TRBV19 to TRBJ1-1; no firm D call. The CDR3 runs to 11 residues. Germline CDR1 and CDR2: LNHDA and SQIVND (reference sequence). The V and J ends lost 6 bases and 4 bases respectively, with 6 bases between them. This CDR3 is CASRRATEAFF. DNA of the CDR3: TGTGCCAGTAGAAGGGCCACTGAAGCTTTCTTT.

The chain recombines TRBV6-5 with TRBJ2-7; TRBD2 agrees at 12 bases. Trimming at V came to 4 bases and at J to 6 bases, leaving 7 bases not matched to a gene. Germline CDR1 reads MNHEY; CDR2 reads SVGAGI. The CDR3 is made up of 15 amino acids. The CDR3 DNA follows: TGTGCCAGCAGTTCTATGACTAGCGGGAGTCCCGAGCAGTACTTC. It encodes CASSSMTSGSPEQYF.

V gene TRBV19 combines with J gene TRBJ1-5; a possible D gene is TRBD1 (5 bases). The CDR3 sequence is 14 residues long. V lost 2 bases and J 6 bases, leaving 11 bases between the germline ends. Germline V lookup: CDR1 LNHDA, CDR2 SQIVND (reference sequence). The CDR3 region is CASSIQGVFQPQHF. In DNA, the CDR3 is TGTGCCAGTAGTATACAGGGTGTATTTCAGCCCCAGCATTTT.

This chain joins TRBV5-4 and TRBJ2-5; 7 bases match TRBD2. This CDR3 is built from 14 residues. The germline V gene has CDR1 SGHNT and CDR2 YYREEE (reference sequence). V was pared by 4 bases and J by 2 bases, with 5 bases of the junction left unmatched. Here the CDR3 reads CASSPIAGQETQYF. The CDR3 nucleotides read TGTGCCAGCAGCCCTATAGCGGGTCAAGAGACCCAGTACTTC.

J is TRBJ1-3 and V is TRBV10-1; 10 bases are a match to TRBD1. Losses at the gene ends were 5 bases for V and 4 bases for J; bases not matched to a gene: 8. Germline CDR1 and CDR2: WNHNN and SYGVQD (reference sequence). The length of the CDR3 is 16 residues. CDR3 nucleotides: TGCGCCAGCAGTAGGGACAGGGGAAGCAAAGGAAACACCATATATTTT. Protein sequence: CASSRDRGSKGNTIYF.

CDR3 sequence (DNA): TGTGCCAGCAGTTTAAGAGGATACGACTCCTACGAGCAGTACTTC. Its protein product is CASSLRGYDSYEQYF. The chain combines TRBV27 with TRBJ2-7, with D unresolved. Trimming cost V 2 bases and J 0 bases, with 11 bases left between them. CDR1 and CDR2 (germline): MNHEY, SMNVEV (reference sequence). This CDR3 contains 15 residues.

This chain links TRBV28 with TRBJ1-5, with unresolved D. Trimming took off 8 bases at V and 6 bases at J, with 2 bases between the two ends. This CDR3 has 9 amino acids. The germline CDR1 and CDR2 sequences are MDHEN and SYDVKM. In nucleotides, the CDR3 is TGTGCCAGCGGTCAGCCCCAGCATTTT. Protein sequence: CASGQPQHF.